This TCR beta chain comes out of a study of T cell responses to AZD1222 COVID-19 vaccine. Between the trimmed V and J ends, which lost 4 bases and 3 bases, there was a span of 13 bases. The CDR3 sequence is 15 residues long. Germline V gives CDR1 SGHDT, CDR2 YYEEEE. TCRdb keeps only in-frame clones here, not all; method: immunoSEQ multiplex PCR. The sample holds approximately 190,000 clones; 93% are singletons and the top ten take 1%. The sample was peripheral blood, taken 28 days after the second AZD1222 dose. This chain joins TRBV5-6 and TRBJ2-2, with a weak D call TRBD2 (5 bases). This clonotype was obtained from an adult who received the AZD1222 COVID-19 vaccine. In DNA form, the CDR3 reads TGTGCCAGCAGCCCCGGGATTAAGGACACCGGGGAGCTGTTTTTT. Encoded protein: CASSPGIKDTGELFF.